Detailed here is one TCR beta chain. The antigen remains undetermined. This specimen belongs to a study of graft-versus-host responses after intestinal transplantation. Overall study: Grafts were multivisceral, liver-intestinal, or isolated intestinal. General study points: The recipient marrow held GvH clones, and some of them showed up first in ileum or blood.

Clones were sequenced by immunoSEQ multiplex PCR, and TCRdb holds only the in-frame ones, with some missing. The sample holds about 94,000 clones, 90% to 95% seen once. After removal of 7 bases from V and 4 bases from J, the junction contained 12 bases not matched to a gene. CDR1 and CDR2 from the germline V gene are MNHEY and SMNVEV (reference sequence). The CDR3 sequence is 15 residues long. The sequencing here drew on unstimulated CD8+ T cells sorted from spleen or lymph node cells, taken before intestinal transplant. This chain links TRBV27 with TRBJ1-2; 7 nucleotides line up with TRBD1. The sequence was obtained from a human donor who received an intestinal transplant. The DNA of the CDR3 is TGTGCCAGCACGCGTTTACCCCAGGGGGGCTATGGCTACACCTTC. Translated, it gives CASTRLPQGGYGYTF.